This record covers a single TCR beta chain. Only in-frame clones appear in the TCRdb table, and some are missing; sequencing was by immunoSEQ multiplex PCR. Of about 42,000 clones detected, 84% appear once; the ten largest clones hold around 44%. The sample is drawn from a study of blood T cell repertoires in COVID-19. As for the study in general: The origin of the acute and convalescent COVID-19 samples was the United States, Italy and Spain. T cells, B-cell-depleted T cells, or PBMCs supplied cDNA or gDNA.

The TCR originated in a human donor in a cohort sampled during active COVID-19. Sequenced material: peripheral blood.

The CDR3 loop is CASMWGQGSPLHF. CDR3 sequence (DNA): TGTGCCAGCATGTGGGGCCAGGGGTCACCCCTCCACTTT. The chain links TRBV2 to TRBJ1-6; D perhaps matches TRBD1 (6 bases). Germline V gene lookup returns CDR1 SNHLY and CDR2 FYNNEI. There are 13 residues in the CDR3. V lost 7 bases and J 10 bases, leaving 14 bases between the germline ends.